The T cell receptor (beta chain) under discussion was sequenced for a study of CD8 T cells in ankylosing spondylitis. Study-level findings and limits: Earlier authors reported some of these motif variants in reactive arthritis synovial fluid and blood. CD8+ cells made up the disease-linked clones, which were relatively rare in peripheral blood. A TCR beta motif of 8 or 9 highly homologous variants appeared characteristic of ankylosing spondylitis blood. Reportedly, significant enrichment of disease-linked clones occurred in matched ankylosing spondylitis synovial fluid.

This clonotype was counted at least ten times. The antigen is unknown. Each CDR3 protein gets one entry after TCRdb re-called the 5' RACE reads with MiXCR. The repertoire consists of a few hundred thousand distinct CDR3 sequences, with over 9.5% occurring once and the leading ten covering less than 25%. The germline gives CDR1 SGHRS, CDR2 YFSETQ. The V gene end was trimmed by 4 bases and the J gene end by 3 bases; junction bases not matched to a gene: 10. CDR3 length equals 18 residues. The chain combines TRBV5-1 with TRBJ2-6; 10 nucleotides line up with TRBD2. Sequencing used blood, either unsorted or a sorted T cell fraction (not recorded which). This clonotype originated in a male donor with ankylosing spondylitis or in good health (not recorded which). This CDR3 reads CASSVLLAGQDGANVLTF. In nucleotides, the CDR3 is TGCGCCAGCAGCGTACTACTAGCGGGACAAGATGGGGCCAACGTCCTGACTTTC.